Listed below are T cell receptor beta chains from one sample, sequenced in a study of PD-1 blockade in classical Hodgkin lymphoma. Method: immunoSEQ multiplex PCR; TCRdb's copy keeps in-frame clones and lacks some. The table includes some 14,000 clones, roughly 90% detected once. The material was CD8+ T cells from blood, obtained before the fourth cycle of nivolumab. Receptors were obtained from a human donor with classical Hodgkin lymphoma. The conserved cysteine and the conserved F or W are not part of the CDR3 here. Rows give clone size only sometimes, using once, few, many, or a class for an expanded clone.

J gene | clone size | V gene | CDR3 protein
TRBJ2-1 | . | TRBV13 | ASSLLAGVYNEQF
TRBJ1-4 | . | TRBV7-8 | ASSLGRGHDEKLF
TRBJ2-7 | . | TRBV27 | ASSPIPLAGVYYEQY
TRBJ2-2 | . | TRBV28 | ASRSGVNTGELF
TRBJ2-3 | . | TRBV9 | ASSADSTDTQY
TRBJ2-2 | . | TRBV4-1 | ASSQGFAGGGPSDTGELF
TRBJ1-2 | . | TRBV4-1 | ASSQDQGAAYGYT
TRBJ2-3 | . | TRBV10-3 | AISESDDAQY
TRBJ1-2 | once | TRBV7-7 | ASSEVSAEKTYGYT
TRBJ2-3 | . | TRBV28 | ASSLLLAGESTDTQY
TRBJ2-7 | . | TRBV27 | ASSLSPGAEQY
TRBJ2-3 | . | TRBV30 | AWSVLAGPPDTQY
TRBJ2-4 | . | TRBV28 | ASSPIRDRVQNIQY
TRBJ2-7 | few | TRBV2 | ATQQGYTSYEQY
TRBJ2-5 | . | TRBV7-8 | ASSSNYNQETQY
TRBJ2-7 | once | TRBV27 | ASSLGLAYEQY
TRBJ2-3 | . | TRBV6-1 | ASSEVYRDRDTQY
TRBJ1-2 | . | TRBV10-3 | AISESSADIYGYT
TRBJ2-7 | . | TRBV7-8 | ASSLGVLSAGDYEQY
TRBJ1-2 | . | TRBV19 | ASSIGGNGYT
TRBJ1-6 | . | TRBV6-5 | ASSYSSEDYNSPLH
TRBJ2-2 | . | TRBV27 | ASSVDRGIGGELF
TRBJ2-3 | . | TRBV11-2 | ASSLGDQTVRDTQY
TRBJ2-1 | . | TRBV5-1 | ASSFSGPEQF
TRBJ2-1 | . | TRBV12-5 | ASGLELGGYNEQF
TRBJ2-3 | . | TRBV27 | ASRKRTSGGVGDTQY
TRBJ2-3 | . | TRBV29-1 | SVRPQGSADTQY
TRBJ1-3 | . | TRBV6-1 | ASSPLGGSGNTIY
TRBJ2-3 | few | TRBV11-3 | ASSIGHSTDTQY
TRBJ2-3 | . | TRBV6-1 | ASNALTHSTDTQY
TRBJ2-7 | . | TRBV10-3 | AISEATFYEQY
TRBJ2-2 | . | TRBV30 | ALDVDTGELF
TRBJ2-5 | . | TRBV29-1 | SVEGRGQQETQY
TRBJ2-5 | . | TRBV27 | ASSPRTSEQETQY
TRBJ2-7 | . | TRBV4-1 | ASSQAGQVGYEQY
TRBJ2-3 | . | TRBV14 | ASSQEGTRTDTQY
TRBJ2-7 | once | TRBV28 | ASSPTVDNYEQY
TRBJ2-7 | . | TRBV5-5 | ASTVRPAAYEQY
TRBJ2-4 | . | TRBV5-4 | ASSLADGLAKNIQY
TRBJ1-5 | . | TRBV28 | ASSFGFGSKEYSNQPQH
TRBJ2-2 | . | TRBV9 | ASSVLAGGSRTGELF
TRBJ2-2 | once | TRBV6-5 | ASSRSGVRTGELF
TRBJ1-1 | few | TRBV4-2 | ASSQVTAREAF